This TCR beta chain was identified during a study of CD8+ T cells in alopecia areata. Whole-study context: After 6 to 18 months of tofacitinib, follow-up continued 6 months off drug. Study results and caveats: The presence of one nonresponder keeps the tie between baseline CD8+ expansion and response uncertain. Against the mouse data, patients shared TCRs less clearly, possibly for HLA reasons. Scalp samples also yield sequences from resident alphabeta T cells of normal skin.

Treatment: oral pan-JAK inhibitor, 5-10 mg twice daily. RNA was extracted and reverse transcribed into cDNA as the sequencing template. The protocol was immunoSEQ multiplex PCR, while the TCRdb copy is restricted to in-frame clones and leaves out a portion. The data hold 100,000 to 150,000 clones, with approximately 60% observed a single time. V shed 2 bases and J 7 bases; nucleotides not matched to a gene: 4. CDR1 SGHTA and CDR2 FQGNSA come from the germline V gene. The CDR3 totals 15 residues. A note on this clone: Its specificity is not known.

The sequencing here drew on CD4+ T cells sorted from blood, taken at week 4, from a patient treated with tofacitinib. The TCR comes from a human donor with alopecia areata. The rearrangement joins TRBV7-2 to TRBJ1-6, with 8 bases matching TRBD1. CDR3 sequence: CASSLYRQGNSPLHF. CDR3 coding DNA: TGTGCCAGCAGCTTATACCGACAGGGGAATTCACCCCTCCACTTT.